This entry lists 11 T cell receptor beta chains sequenced from one sample in a study of a mutant IDH1 vaccine in newly diagnosed glioma. As for time point: week 23, last vaccination. Every single dose of the vaccine, 300 ug of mutant IDH1 20-mer peptide, came with topical imiquimod. Antigen specificity for these receptors is unknown. TCRdb's copy holds only in-frame clones and misses some; the assay was immunoSEQ multiplex PCR. Altogether roughly 60,000 clones are present, approximately 81% being singletons, with the ten largest covering less than 5%. This sample comprised PBMCs, obtained from a glioma patient whose treatment included an IDH1 peptide vaccine. The receptors shown here come from a man younger than 45 with glioma.

V usage is TRBV10-2 and J usage is TRBJ2-2; 9 nucleotides align to TRBD2. This CDR3 has 15 residues. The junction had 10 bases not matched to a gene; V was cut back by 8 bases and J by 6 bases. Germline V gives CDR1 WSHSY, CDR2 SAAADI. The CDR3 sequence is CASQQREEVAGELFF. CDR3 DNA sequence: TGCGCCAGCCAACAGCGGGAGGAGGTCGCCGGGGAGCTGTTTTTT.

The DNA of the CDR3 is TGCGCCAGCAGCCAAACCGGGACTAGATCAGATACGCAGTATTTT. Translated: CASSQTGTRSDTQYF. The chain has TRBV4-1 and TRBJ2-3; the match to TRBD2 covers 8 bases. The junction had 5 bases not matched to a gene; V was cut back by 2 bases and J by 4 bases. Germline-derived CDR1 and CDR2 are MGHRA and YSYEKL. This CDR3 spans 15 amino acids.

As for this clone: Within the sample, other DNA sequences also encode this same CDR3. This chain links TRBV30 with TRBJ1-6; tentatively, D is TRBD1 (6 bases). Looked up from germline, CDR1 is GTSNPN and CDR2 is SVGIG (reference sequence). With 7 bases removed from V and 4 bases from J, the gap between germline ends came to 8 bases. The CDR3 totals 12 residues. The CDR3 nucleotides are TGTGCCTCCGGGACATATAATTCACCCCTCCACTTT. It yields the protein CASGTYNSPLHF.

This chain uses TRBV4-1 with TRBJ1-5; 8 nucleotides match TRBD1. The CDR3 sequence is 17 residues long. V was pared by 4 bases and J by 0 bases, with 8 bases of the junction left unmatched. CDR1 and CDR2 from the germline V gene are MGHRA and YSYEKL. The CDR3 nucleotides read TGCGCCAGCAGCCGAGGACAGGGTGGGAATAGCAATCAGCCCCAGCATTTT. The encoded protein is CASSRGQGGNSNQPQHF.

V and J are TRBV2 and TRBJ2-4; unclear D gene. V was shortened by 1 base and J by 0 bases, with 13 bases between the two germline ends. CDR3 length: 17 amino acids. Germline V CDR1 and CDR2: SNHLY, FYNNEI. This chain's CDR3 is CASSEGISAVAKNIQYF. The CDR3 DNA reads as TGTGCCAGCAGTGAAGGTATTTCAGCCGTAGCCAAAAACATTCAGTACTTC.

The chain recombines TRBV15 with TRBJ1-2; D gene uncertain. The CDR3 totals 13 residues. Germline V gene sequence: CDR1 LNHNV, CDR2 YYDKDF (reference sequence). Between the trimmed V and J ends, which lost 4 bases and 1 base, there was a span of 7 bases. DNA of the CDR3: TGTGCCACCAGCAAGGGTGTTAACTATGGCTACACCTTC. The encoded protein is CATSKGVNYGYTF. Full variable domain (rest looked up from reference TRBV15 and TRBJ1-2): DAMVIQNPRYQVTQFGKPVTLSCSQTLNHNVMYWYQQKSSQAPKLLFHYYDKDFNNEADTPDNFQSRRPNTSFCFLDIRSPGLGDTAMYLCATSKGVNYGYTFGSGTRLTVV.

This clone was seen a handful of times. V is TRBV5-4 and J is TRBJ1-3, with 7 positions matching TRBD1. V lost 0 bases and J lost 3; bases outside the gene matches: 3. This CDR3 spans 15 amino acids. Germline loops: CDR1 SGHNT, CDR2 YYREEE (reference sequence). CDR3 nucleotide sequence: TGTGCCAGCAGCTTGGACAGGGGAAGTGGAAACACCATATATTTT. Protein sequence: CASSLDRGSGNTIYF. Based on the CDR3 plus reference TRBV5-4 and TRBJ1-3, the full variable domain is ETGVTQSPTHLIKTRGQQVTLRCSSQSGHNTVSWYQQALGQGPQFIFQYYREEENGRGNFPPRFSGLQFPNYSSELNVNALELDDSALYLCASSLDRGSGNTIYFGEGSWLTVV.

The chain joins TRBV7-9 to TRBJ1-4, with a possible D match to TRBD1 (6 bases). The CDR3 covers 16 residues. V gave up 4 bases and J gave up 4 bases, with 16 bases separating them. The germline gives CDR1 SEHNR, CDR2 FQNEAQ (reference sequence). The CDR3 nucleotides are TGTGCCAGCAGCTCCCCGACAGGTGGGGGTAATGAAAAACTGTTTTTT. Residues: CASSSPTGGGNEKLFF.

This clone appeared a single time. The chain recombines TRBV5-1 with TRBJ2-1; tentative D call: TRBD2 (7 bases). The germline gives CDR1 SGHRS, CDR2 YFSETQ. The length of the CDR3 is 19 residues. The V end was cut by 2 bases, the J end by 7 bases, with 28 bases between. CDR3 in amino acids: CASSFSRVGGAEARNEQFF. The DNA for the CDR3 is TGCGCCAGCAGCTTCTCTAGGGTTGGGGGGGCGGAAGCGAGGAATGAGCAGTTCTTC.

This clone has a handful of counts. One end of the junction does not line up with germline, which may come from a read error. V and J are TRBV2 and TRBJ1-5; D is unresolved. Germline CDR1 is SNHLY and CDR2 is FYNNEI. CDR3 size: 15 residues. CDR3 coding DNA: TGTGCCAGCAGTGGTCCGGACCTGGGCAAACAGCCCCAGCATTTT. Translating gives CASSGPDLGKQPQHF. The whole variable domain, remainder taken from reference TRBV2 and TRBJ1-5, is EPEVTQTPSHQVTQMGQEVILRCVPISNHLYFYWYRQILGQKVEFLVSFYNNEISEKSEIFDDQFSVERPDGSNFTLKIRSTKLEDSAMYFCASSGPDLGKQPQHFGDGTRLSIL.

The V gene is TRBV6-1, the J gene TRBJ2-7; 8 nucleotides line up with TRBD1. V was clipped by 4 bases and J by 2 bases; unmatched bases: 7. There are 15 residues in the CDR3. Germline V gene lookup returns CDR1 MNHNS and CDR2 SASEGT. The CDR3 nucleotides are TGTGCCAGCAGTGCCCTGACAGGGGTCGCCTACGAGCAGTACTTC. Translated, it gives CASSALTGVAYEQYF.